Given below is one T cell receptor (beta chain) in context. This CDR3 is built from 13 residues. Per the germline V gene, CDR1 is SNHLY and CDR2 is FYNNEI. Between the trimmed V and J ends, which lost 8 bases and 5 bases, there was a span of 15 bases. The data were obtained in a study of cytotoxic CD8 clonotypes in ibrutinib-treated CLL. Clones were sequenced by immunoSEQ multiplex PCR, and TCRdb holds only the in-frame ones, with some missing. There are under 150,000 clones in the sample; more than 70% occur only once, and 6% to 9.5% lies in the top ten. The V call is TRBV2, the J call TRBJ1-2; tentative D call: TRBD1 (6 bases). The receptor comes from a human donor with chronic lymphocytic leukemia. The sequences come from PBMCs, collected after 36 months of ibrutinib treatment. The CDR3 nucleotides read TGTGCCAGCGGCCGACAGGCGGTTTATGGCTACACCTTC. It specifies CASGRQAVYGYTF.